This T cell receptor (beta chain) originates from a study (dated by TCRdb to the mid-2010s). About the study as a whole: Whether tumor-infiltrating Tregs in breast cancer are recruited from blood Tregs or converted in situ from other CD4+ T cell subsets was tested. Here is what the overall study found, with its caveats: The greatest overlap of tumor-infiltrating Treg TCR alpha and beta sequences was with tumor naive CD4+ T cells, followed next by blood naive CD4+ T cells. The TCR gene usage of tumor memory CD4+ T cells clustered together with blood and lymph node memory CD4+ cells and with lymph node naive CD4+ cells. The larger-cohort validation was restricted to a single TCR beta V-J rearrangement rather than whole repertoires.

This clonotype was detected ten times or more. Its binding antigen is unknown. There are no base qualities to consult, and no much larger clone falls within one base. Full-length TCR variable regions were amplified by 5' RACE PCR with constant-region reverse primers, followed by semi-nested PCR with Nested Universal Primer A. The ReliaPrep RNA Cell Miniprep System was used to extract total RNA, which was then reverse transcribed into 5'RACE-ready cDNA with the SMARTer RACE 5'/3' Kit. Multiplex adaptors were used to barcode the full-length TCR alpha and beta libraries, which were then sequenced on an Illumina MiSeq. Under the source paper's analysis protocol: Sequencing data were pooled across the five patients for each of nine subset-tissue groups and compared by unsupervised clustering of TCR gene usage. The Morisita-Horn index, with shared sequences weighted by their contribution to each repertoire, was used to calculate repertoire similarity. The raw public reads went through TCRdb reprocessing: fastp at Q25, MiXCR clone calling, in-frame beta chains kept. Rows with a matching CDR3 protein are joined into one entry that keeps the most common DNA and genes. The authors' filters were not applied to this entry. This sample is represented by about 43,000 distinct CDR3 sequences; over 20% of them were singletons. The ten largest account for about 3.9% of the sample.

Cells that were CD4+CD25+CD127-/low were isolated as Tregs. Tregs, naive and memory CD4+ T cells from tumor, blood and ipsilateral draining lymph nodes of 5 or 6 breast cancer patients underwent full-length TCR alpha and beta sequencing. Tumor tissue and lymph nodes from ipsilateral axillary dissection were perfused with PBS, minced and digested with collagenase I and hyaluronidase. Ficoll density gradient centrifugation was used to isolate mononuclear cells from either lymph nodes or roughly 50 ml of peripheral blood. A purity exceeding 90% was confirmed by FACS for the sorted cell populations. The CDR3 has 19 amino acids, counting the end cysteine and phenylalanine. Solely the CDR3 DNA is kept, with 57 bases framed from the first base. Trimming removed 0 bases from V and 2 bases from J, leaving 25 bases between the germline ends. Based on the germline V gene (reference sequence), the CDR1 and CDR2 sequences are DFQATT and SNEGSKA.

The chain uses TRBV20-1 and TRBJ2-5; the D region possibly corresponds to TRBD2 (6 bases align). The sequence was obtained from a female donor with breast cancer. What was sequenced was Tregs sorted from a lymph node. For the CDR3, the sequence is CSARETELNRESPQETQYF. The nucleotides are TGCAGTGCTAGAGAGACTGAGTTAAATCGGGAGAGCCCACAAGAGACCCAGTACTTC.